This T cell receptor (beta chain) emerged from a study of T cell repertoires in cytomegalovirus infection. General study findings and limits: Cumulative frequency (of public TCR beta family members) identified carriers of CMV plus the relevant HLA.

From the reads, TCRdb called clonotypes with MiXCR, one entry per CDR3 protein. The sample shows some 800,000 distinct CDR3 sequences, less than 35% of them seen only once. This CDR3 region has 14 residues. V shed 1 base and J 2 bases; nucleotides not matched to a gene: 2. CDR1 and CDR2 (germline): LNHDA, SQIVND (reference sequence). As for this clonotype: Its specificity is not known.

The TCR was taken from a human donor in good health (CMV status not recorded). Some clones in this sample may be carry-over from other donors' samples. V is TRBV19 and J is TRBJ2-7; 7 bases map to TRBD1. Sample: cultured CD8+ T cells from PBMCs, taken from culture after CMV antigen stimulation. The DNA of the CDR3 is TGTGCCAGTAGTATAGTGGGGACAGCCTACGAGCAGTACTTC. Its translation is CASSIVGTAYEQYF.